This TCR beta chain was observed in a study of OX40 agonist ivuxolimab in advanced cancers. A note on the overall study: Ivuxolimab, which targeted the costimulatory receptor OX40 (CD134), was an agonistic, fully human IgG2 monoclonal antibody. The purpose of peripheral TCRbeta sequencing was to test whether ivuxolimab changed TCR sequence diversity and led to clonal T-cell expansion. Partial responses occurred in three dose-escalation patients, of whom one had hepatocellular carcinoma and two had cutaneous melanoma. In the dose-escalation cohort, 65% to 90% of patients were male, and the mean age was around 60 years, with a range of roughly 20 to 85. The paper describes the monotherapy dose-escalation part (N of about 52 patients) of the phase I trial of ivuxolimab. Intravenous ivuxolimab was administered to patients every 2 weeks at six dose levels: 0.01, 0.1, 0.3, 1.5, 3 and 10 mg/kg. Among the roughly 52 dose-escalation patients, about 19 had hepatocellular carcinoma, roughly 15 melanoma, 9 renal cell carcinoma and 9 head and neck cancer. Prior anti-PD-1, anti-PD-L1 or anti-CTLA-4 therapy was permitted, and checkpoint inhibitors had been received by about 37% of dose-escalation patients.

As regards this clone: Its antigen target is currently unknown. One base away there is no much larger clone; base qualities are not given.

What the study reported, not specific to this receptor: Low levels of normalized T-cell clonal expansion were also seen in some nonresponding patients. The antigen specificity of the peripheral T cells that underwent clonal expansion was not determined. At doses of 0.1 to 3.0 mg/kg, clonal expansion of both CD4+ and CD8+ blood T cells was observed from baseline to week 6. In partial responders in the 0.1-3.0 mg/kg groups, normalized peripheral clonal expansion was found to be among the lowest, especially among CD8+ T cells. After ivuxolimab, more expanded clones were found on average in CD8+ T cells than in CD4+ T cells.

Patients with a history of autoimmune disease or receiving systemic immunosuppression were excluded from the trial. Peripheral blood for TCR sequencing was collected from all dose cohorts at baseline, on cycle 4 day 1, and on cycle 7 day 1. Samples came from an open-label, multicenter, first-in-human phase I dose-escalation trial of ivuxolimab. The trial enrolled adults with locally advanced or metastatic head and neck squamous cell, hepatocellular, melanoma or renal cell carcinoma. CD4+ and CD8+ T cells were sorted separately from peripheral blood before TCR sequencing. Genomic DNA was isolated from the sorted cells so that the TCRbeta CDR3 region could be sequenced. The immunoSEQ Assay was used for sequencing of TCRbeta CDR3 regions. The source is immuneACCESS, and TCRdb retained only in-frame sequences with V and J called. Part of the clones is not carried over; for the studies checked, unresolved V genes explain less than half of this, and the remainder is unexplained. This sample holds about 88,000 clones; around 85% were observed only once. Of the sample, over 0.2% falls within the top ten clones.

Including the terminal cysteine and phenylalanine, the CDR3 comprises 18 residues. Only CDR3 DNA is held: 54 bases, read in frame from base 1. The germline V gene yields SNHLY for CDR1 and FYNNEI for CDR2. The germline V and J ends show losses of 4 bases and 6 bases respectively, and no gene match explains 14 bases of the junction. Sequencing was performed on CD4+ or CD8+ T cells sorted from blood, taken in a trial of the OX40 agonist ivuxolimab. The chain is assembled from TRBV2 and TRBJ2-3, with 12 bases aligning to TRBD2. The TCR comes from an adult with an advanced solid tumor such as melanoma, head and neck, liver or kidney cancer. The CDR3 corresponds to CASSVASGRADMGDTQYF. The nucleotide sequence reads as follows: TGTGCCAGCAGTGTGGCTAGCGGGAGGGCCGATATGGGTGATACGCAGTATTTT. Supplemented by the reference TRBV2 and TRBJ2-3 proteins around the CDR3, the complete variable domain is EPEVTQTPSHQVTQMGQEVILRCVPISNHLYFYWYRQILGQKVEFLVSFYNNEISEKSEIFDDQFSVERPDGSNFTLKIRSTKLEDSAMYFCASSVASGRADMGDTQYFGPGTRLTVL.